The rows below give T cell receptor beta chains drawn from one sample of a study of cytomegalovirus exposure and HLA in healthy donors. Generated by immunoSEQ multiplex PCR, the TCRdb table keeps only in-frame clones and is missing some. This sample yields over 95,000 clones, of which about 64% are seen a single time; about 8% belongs to the top ten. Material: PBMCs. All receptors come from a man in his late teens or twenties in good health and CMV-seropositive. Each CDR3 is given with its conserved first and last residue. Each record gives: CDR3 protein, CDR3 DNA, clone size, J gene, D gene, V gene. A D gene is named only where the DNA matches it firmly. Clone size is not always given. Where it is, it says once, few, many or a class for expanded clones.

cdr3_aa: CASSYYLQETQYF; cdr3_nt: TGTGCCAGCAGCTACTACTTGCAAGAGACCCAGTACTTC; clone_size: NA; j_call: TRBJ2-5; d_call: NA; v_call: TRBV7-9
cdr3_aa: CASSLKGATSYGNGYTF; cdr3_nt: TGCGCCAGCAGCTTGAAGGGGGCAACCTCATATGGGAATGGCTACACCTTC; clone_size: once; j_call: TRBJ1-2; d_call: TRBD1; v_call: TRBV5-1
cdr3_aa: CARPDRRVRVYGYTF; cdr3_nt: TGTGCCAGACCGGACAGGAGGGTGAGGGTCTATGGCTACACCTTC; clone_size: NA; j_call: TRBJ1-2; d_call: TRBD1; v_call: TRBV5-6
cdr3_aa: CASSTGQGSYEQYF; cdr3_nt: TGCGCCAGCAGCACTGGACAGGGATCCTACGAGCAGTACTTC; clone_size: few; j_call: TRBJ2-7; d_call: TRBD1; v_call: TRBV5-1
cdr3_aa: CASTSGLAGVMGETQYF; cdr3_nt: TGTGCCAGCACCTCCGGCCTAGCGGGGGTAATGGGAGAGACCCAGTACTTC; clone_size: NA; j_call: TRBJ2-5; d_call: TRBD2; v_call: TRBV2
cdr3_aa: CASSSGTLLETQYF; cdr3_nt: TGTGCCAGCAGCTCGGGGACTCTCCTGGAGACCCAGTACTTC; clone_size: NA; j_call: TRBJ2-5; d_call: NA; v_call: TRBV7-7
cdr3_aa: CASSETGTGTQYF; cdr3_nt: TGTGCCAGCAGTGAGACCGGGACAGGGACGCAGTATTTT; clone_size: NA; j_call: TRBJ2-3; d_call: TRBD1; v_call: TRBV25-1
cdr3_aa: CSASGGITDTQYF; cdr3_nt: TGCAGCGCTAGCGGGGGGATCACAGATACGCAGTATTTT; clone_size: NA; j_call: TRBJ2-3; d_call: TRBD2; v_call: TRBV29-1
cdr3_aa: CASSQRIGGAGETQYF; cdr3_nt: TGTGCCAGCAGCCAACGCATCGGGGGGGCCGGGGAGACCCAGTACTTC; clone_size: NA; j_call: TRBJ2-5; d_call: TRBD2; v_call: TRBV11-3
cdr3_aa: CSVADRPNEKLFF; cdr3_nt: TGCAGCGTGGCGGACAGGCCTAATGAAAAACTGTTTTTT; clone_size: NA; j_call: TRBJ1-4; d_call: TRBD1; v_call: TRBV29-1
cdr3_aa: CASSPKGQGYNEQFF; cdr3_nt: TGTGCCAGCAGCCCGAAGGGACAGGGGTACAATGAGCAGTTCTTC; clone_size: few; j_call: TRBJ2-1; d_call: TRBD1; v_call: TRBV11-2
cdr3_aa: CAISESAHYNEQFF; cdr3_nt: TGTGCCATCAGTGAGTCAGCCCATTACAATGAGCAGTTCTTC; clone_size: NA; j_call: TRBJ2-1; d_call: NA; v_call: TRBV10-3
cdr3_aa: CASSYRGGGGNEQFF; cdr3_nt: TGTGCCAGCTCGTATCGGGGGGGAGGGGGCAATGAGCAGTTCTTC; clone_size: NA; j_call: TRBJ2-1; d_call: TRBD2; v_call: TRBV6-5
cdr3_aa: CASIRQTSGNTIYF; cdr3_nt: TGTGCCAGCATCAGACAAACCTCTGGAAACACCATATATTTT; clone_size: few; j_call: TRBJ1-3; d_call: NA; v_call: TRBV6-1
cdr3_aa: CASSLDRVHEQFF; cdr3_nt: TGTGCCAGCAGCTTGGACAGGGTCCATGAGCAGTTCTTC; clone_size: NA; j_call: TRBJ2-1; d_call: NA; v_call: TRBV5-4
cdr3_aa: CASSLRDRIYEQYF; cdr3_nt: TGCGCCAGCAGCCTCCGGGACAGGATCTACGAGCAGTACTTC; clone_size: once; j_call: TRBJ2-7; d_call: TRBD1; v_call: TRBV4-1
cdr3_aa: CSAVPGQGYNEQFF; cdr3_nt: TGCAGCGCAGTACCGGGACAGGGCTACAATGAGCAGTTCTTC; clone_size: NA; j_call: TRBJ2-1; d_call: TRBD1; v_call: TRBV29-1
cdr3_aa: CASSESLFADTQYF; cdr3_nt: TGCGCCAGCAGTGAGTCACTTTTTGCAGATACGCAGTATTTT; clone_size: once; j_call: TRBJ2-3; d_call: NA; v_call: TRBV10-1
cdr3_aa: CASSSPSGTGNGKLFF; cdr3_nt: TGTGCCAGCAGCTCTCCCTCCGGGACTGGGAATGGAAAACTGTTTTTT; clone_size: NA; j_call: TRBJ1-4; d_call: NA; v_call: TRBV7-9
cdr3_aa: CASSLRDRDTDTQYF; cdr3_nt: TGTGCCAGCAGTTTGCGGGACAGAGACACAGATACGCAGTATTTT; clone_size: NA; j_call: TRBJ2-3; d_call: NA; v_call: TRBV6-5